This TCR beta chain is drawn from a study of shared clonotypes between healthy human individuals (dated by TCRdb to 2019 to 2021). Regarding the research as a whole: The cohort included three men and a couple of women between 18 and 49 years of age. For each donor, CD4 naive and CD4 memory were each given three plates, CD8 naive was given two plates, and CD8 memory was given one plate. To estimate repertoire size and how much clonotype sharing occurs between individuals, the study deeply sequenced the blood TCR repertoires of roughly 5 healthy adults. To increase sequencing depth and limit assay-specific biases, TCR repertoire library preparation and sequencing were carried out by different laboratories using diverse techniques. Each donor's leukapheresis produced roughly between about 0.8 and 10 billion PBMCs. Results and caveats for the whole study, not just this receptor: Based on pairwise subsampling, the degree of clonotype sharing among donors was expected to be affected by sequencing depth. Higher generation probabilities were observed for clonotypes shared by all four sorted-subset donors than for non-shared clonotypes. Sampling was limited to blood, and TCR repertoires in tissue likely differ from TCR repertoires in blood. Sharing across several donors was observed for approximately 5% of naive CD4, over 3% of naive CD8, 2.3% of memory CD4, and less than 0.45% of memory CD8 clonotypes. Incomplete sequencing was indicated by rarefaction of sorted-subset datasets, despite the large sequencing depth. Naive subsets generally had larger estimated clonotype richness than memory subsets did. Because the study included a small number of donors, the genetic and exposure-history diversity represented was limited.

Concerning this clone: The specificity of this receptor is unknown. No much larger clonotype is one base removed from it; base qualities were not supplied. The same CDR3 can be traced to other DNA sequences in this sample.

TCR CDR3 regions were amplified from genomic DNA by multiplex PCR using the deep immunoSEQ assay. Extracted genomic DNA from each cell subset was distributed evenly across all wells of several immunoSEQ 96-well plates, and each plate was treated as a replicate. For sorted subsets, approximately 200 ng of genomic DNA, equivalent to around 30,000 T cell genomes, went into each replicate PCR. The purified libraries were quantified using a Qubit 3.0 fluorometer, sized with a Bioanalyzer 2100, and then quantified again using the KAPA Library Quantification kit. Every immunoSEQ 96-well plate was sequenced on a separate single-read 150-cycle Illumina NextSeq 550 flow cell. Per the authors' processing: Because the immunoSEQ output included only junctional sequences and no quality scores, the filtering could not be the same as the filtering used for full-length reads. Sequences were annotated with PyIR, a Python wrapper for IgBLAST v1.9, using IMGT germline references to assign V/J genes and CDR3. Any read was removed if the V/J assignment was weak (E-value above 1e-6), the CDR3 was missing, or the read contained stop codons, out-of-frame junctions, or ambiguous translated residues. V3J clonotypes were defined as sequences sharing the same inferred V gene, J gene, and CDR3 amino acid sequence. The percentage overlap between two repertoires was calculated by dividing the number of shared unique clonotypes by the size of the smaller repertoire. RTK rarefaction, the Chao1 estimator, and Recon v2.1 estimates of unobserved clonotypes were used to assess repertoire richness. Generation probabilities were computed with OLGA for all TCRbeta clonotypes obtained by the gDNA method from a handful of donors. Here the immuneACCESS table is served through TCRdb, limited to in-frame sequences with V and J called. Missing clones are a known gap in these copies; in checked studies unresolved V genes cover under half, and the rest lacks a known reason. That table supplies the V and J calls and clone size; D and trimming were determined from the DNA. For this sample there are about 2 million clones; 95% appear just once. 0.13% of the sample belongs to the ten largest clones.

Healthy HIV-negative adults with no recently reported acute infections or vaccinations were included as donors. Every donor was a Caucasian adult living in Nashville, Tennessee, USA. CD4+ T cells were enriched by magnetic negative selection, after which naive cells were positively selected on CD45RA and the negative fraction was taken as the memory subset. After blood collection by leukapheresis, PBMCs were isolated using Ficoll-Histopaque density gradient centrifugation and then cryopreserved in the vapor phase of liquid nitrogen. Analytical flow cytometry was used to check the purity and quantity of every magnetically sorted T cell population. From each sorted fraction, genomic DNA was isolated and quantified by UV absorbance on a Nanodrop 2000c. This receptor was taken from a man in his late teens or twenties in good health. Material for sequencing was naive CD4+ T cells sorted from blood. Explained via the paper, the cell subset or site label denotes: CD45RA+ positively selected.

The CDR3 region has the sequence CASSSGGYGYTF. The DNA reads TGTGCCAGCAGCTCGGGAGGGTATGGCTACACCTTC. This chain is built from TRBV2 and TRBJ1-2; confidence is insufficient to name the D gene. The CDR3 sequence holds 12 residues, the cysteine and phenylalanine included. Of all the DNA, just the CDR3 is kept, 36 bases in frame from base 1. The germline V gene sets CDR1 to SNHLY and CDR2 to FYNNEI. Relative to germline, V is 6 bases shorter and J is 5 bases shorter, with 10 bases between their ends.